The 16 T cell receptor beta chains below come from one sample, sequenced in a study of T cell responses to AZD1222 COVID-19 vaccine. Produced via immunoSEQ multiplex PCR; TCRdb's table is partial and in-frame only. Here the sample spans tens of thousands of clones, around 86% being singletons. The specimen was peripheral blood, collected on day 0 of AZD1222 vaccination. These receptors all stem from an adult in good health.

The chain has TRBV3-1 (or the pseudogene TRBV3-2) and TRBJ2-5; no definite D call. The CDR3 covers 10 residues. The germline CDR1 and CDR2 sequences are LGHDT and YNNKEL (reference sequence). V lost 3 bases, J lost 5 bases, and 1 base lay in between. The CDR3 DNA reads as TGTGCCAGCAGCCACGAGACCCAGTACTTC. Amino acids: CASSHETQYF.

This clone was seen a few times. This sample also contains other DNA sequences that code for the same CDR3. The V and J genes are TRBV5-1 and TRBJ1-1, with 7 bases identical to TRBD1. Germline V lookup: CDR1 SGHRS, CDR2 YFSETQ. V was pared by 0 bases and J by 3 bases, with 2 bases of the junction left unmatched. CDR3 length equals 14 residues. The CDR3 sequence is CASSLAGGYTEAFF. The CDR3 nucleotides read TGCGCCAGCAGCTTGGCAGGGGGTTACACTGAAGCTTTCTTT.

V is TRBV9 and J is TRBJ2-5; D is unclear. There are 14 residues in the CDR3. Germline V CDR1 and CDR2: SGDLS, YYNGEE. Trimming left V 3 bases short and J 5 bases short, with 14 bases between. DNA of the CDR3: TGTGCCAGCAGCGCCTCGTCGCTGGGGGAGACCCAGTACTTC. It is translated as CASSASSLGETQYF.

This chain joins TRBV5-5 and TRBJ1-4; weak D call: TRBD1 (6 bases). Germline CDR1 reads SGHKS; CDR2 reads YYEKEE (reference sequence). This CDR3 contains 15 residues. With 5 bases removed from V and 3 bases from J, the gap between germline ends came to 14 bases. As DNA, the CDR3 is TGTGCCAGCAGACTTAGGGACACTGCTAATGAAAAACTGTTTTTT. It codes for CASRLRDTANEKLFF.

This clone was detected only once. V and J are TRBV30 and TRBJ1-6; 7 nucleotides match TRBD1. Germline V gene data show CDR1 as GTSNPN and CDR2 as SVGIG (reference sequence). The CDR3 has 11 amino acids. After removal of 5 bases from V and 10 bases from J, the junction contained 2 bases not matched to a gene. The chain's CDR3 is CAWDRVSPLHF. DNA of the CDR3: TGTGCCTGGGACAGGGTCTCACCCCTCCACTTT.

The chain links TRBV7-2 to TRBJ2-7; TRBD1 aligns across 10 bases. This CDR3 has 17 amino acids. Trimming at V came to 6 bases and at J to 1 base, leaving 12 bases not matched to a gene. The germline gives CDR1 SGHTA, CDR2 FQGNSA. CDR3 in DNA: TGTGCCAGCAGTAAAACCGACAGGGGGCGGGATTCCTACGAGCAGTACTTC. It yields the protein CASSKTDRGRDSYEQYF.

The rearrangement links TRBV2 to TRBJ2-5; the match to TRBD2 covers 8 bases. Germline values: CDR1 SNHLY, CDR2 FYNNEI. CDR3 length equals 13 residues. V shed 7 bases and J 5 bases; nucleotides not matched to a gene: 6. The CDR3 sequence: CASTMGLGETQYF. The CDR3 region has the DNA TGTGCCAGCACAATGGGACTAGGGGAGACCCAGTACTTC.

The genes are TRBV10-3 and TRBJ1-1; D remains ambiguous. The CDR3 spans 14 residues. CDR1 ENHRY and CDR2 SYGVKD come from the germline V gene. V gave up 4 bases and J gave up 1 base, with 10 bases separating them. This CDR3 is CAISGASRNTEAFF. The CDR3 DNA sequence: TGTGCCATCAGTGGGGCCAGTAGGAACACTGAAGCTTTCTTT.

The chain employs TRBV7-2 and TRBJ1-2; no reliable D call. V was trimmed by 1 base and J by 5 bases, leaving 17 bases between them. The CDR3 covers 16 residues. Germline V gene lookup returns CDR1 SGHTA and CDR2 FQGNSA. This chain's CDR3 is CASSLVGGGSLYGYTF. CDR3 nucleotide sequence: TGTGCCAGCAGCTTAGTGGGAGGTGGGAGCCTATATGGCTACACCTTC.

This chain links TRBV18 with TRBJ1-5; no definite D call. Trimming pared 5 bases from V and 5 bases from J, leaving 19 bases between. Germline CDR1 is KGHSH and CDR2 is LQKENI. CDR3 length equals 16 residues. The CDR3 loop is CASSKIAAPNHQPQHF. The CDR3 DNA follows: TGTGCCAGCTCAAAAATAGCGGCGCCAAATCATCAGCCCCAGCATTTT.

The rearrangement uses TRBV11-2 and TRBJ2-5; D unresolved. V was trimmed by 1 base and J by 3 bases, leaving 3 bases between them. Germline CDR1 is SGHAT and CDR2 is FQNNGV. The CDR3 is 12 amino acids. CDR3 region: CASSLGKETQYF. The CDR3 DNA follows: TGTGCCAGCAGCTTAGGAAAAGAGACCCAGTACTTC.

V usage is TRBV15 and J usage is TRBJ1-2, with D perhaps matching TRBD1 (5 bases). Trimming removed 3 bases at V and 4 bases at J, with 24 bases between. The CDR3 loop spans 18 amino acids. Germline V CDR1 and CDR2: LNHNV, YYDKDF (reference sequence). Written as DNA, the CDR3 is TGTGCCACCAGCAGCTTGGCCCAACAGGCGAACGACCTCTATGGCTACACCTTC. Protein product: CATSSLAQQANDLYGYTF.

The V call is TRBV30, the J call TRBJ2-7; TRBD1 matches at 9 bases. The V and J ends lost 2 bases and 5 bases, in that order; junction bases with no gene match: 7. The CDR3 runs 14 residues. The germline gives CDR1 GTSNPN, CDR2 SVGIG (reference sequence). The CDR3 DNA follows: TGTGCCTGGAGTAGGTGGACAGGGGAGGACGAGCAGTACTTC. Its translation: CAWSRWTGEDEQYF.

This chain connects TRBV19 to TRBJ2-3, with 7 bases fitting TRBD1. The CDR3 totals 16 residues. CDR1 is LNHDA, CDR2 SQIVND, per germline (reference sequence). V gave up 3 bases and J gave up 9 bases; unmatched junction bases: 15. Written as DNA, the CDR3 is TGTGCCAGTAGTATGCCCCGGGACAGTAGAAAGGAAACGCAGTATTTT. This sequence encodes CASSMPRDSRKETQYF.

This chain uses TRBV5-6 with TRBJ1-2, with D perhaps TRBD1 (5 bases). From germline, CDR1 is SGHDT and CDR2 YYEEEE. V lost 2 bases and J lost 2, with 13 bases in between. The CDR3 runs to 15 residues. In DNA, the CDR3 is TGTGCCAGCAGCTTTCTACAGGAGATAAACTATGGCTACACCTTC. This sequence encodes CASSFLQEINYGYTF.

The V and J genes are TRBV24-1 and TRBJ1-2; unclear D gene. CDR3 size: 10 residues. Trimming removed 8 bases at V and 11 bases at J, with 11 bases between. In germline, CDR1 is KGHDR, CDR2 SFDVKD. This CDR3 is CATKREGYTF. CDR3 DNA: TGTGCCACCAAGCGGGAGGGATACACCTTC.